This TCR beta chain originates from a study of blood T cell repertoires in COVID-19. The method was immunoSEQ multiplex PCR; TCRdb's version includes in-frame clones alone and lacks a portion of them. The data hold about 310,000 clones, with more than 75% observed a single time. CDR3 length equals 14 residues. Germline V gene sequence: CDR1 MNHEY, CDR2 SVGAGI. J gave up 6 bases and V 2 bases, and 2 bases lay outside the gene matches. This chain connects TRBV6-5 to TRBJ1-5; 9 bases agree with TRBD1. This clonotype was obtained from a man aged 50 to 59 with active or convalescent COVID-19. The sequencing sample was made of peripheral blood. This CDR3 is CASSYRGQGQPQHF. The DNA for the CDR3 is TGTGCCAGCAGTTACAGGGGACAGGGTCAGCCCCAGCATTTT.